This TCR beta chain was identified during a study of T-cell memory formation after mild COVID-19. Study-level information: TCR clusters largely stayed donor specific. The study, taken as a whole, reports: CD4+ contracting clones were found mainly in CM and EM, and CD8+ ones in EMRA. Clones contracting over day 15 to 85 were CD4/CD8 balanced, with later expanders leaning CD4+.

Using constant-segment primers, 5'RACE produced TCR alpha and TCR beta cDNA libraries carrying sample barcodes and UMIs. TCRdb itself ran the 5' RACE reads through MiXCR, one entry per CDR3 protein. Found here are roughly 400,000 distinct CDR3 sequences, roughly 17% of them singletons; the top ten hold roughly 21%. As regards this clonotype: Its antigen is undetermined.

Looked up from germline, CDR1 is DFQATT and CDR2 is SNEGSKA (reference sequence). The CDR3 contains 14 residues. V was pared by 2 bases and J by 6 bases, with 8 bases of the junction left unmatched. This TCR was recovered from a young man who had mild COVID-19 (a few samples of this study predate the infection). Cell type and time point are not known. Sequencing input: PBMCs or a T cell subset sorted from them (not recorded which). The chain recombines TRBV20-1 with TRBJ2-5, with 8 positions matching TRBD1. This chain's CDR3 is CSARRGTGGQTQYF. CDR3 DNA: TGCAGTGCTAGAAGGGGGACAGGAGGACAGACCCAGTACTTC.